The 13 T cell receptor beta chains below all came from one sample that was sequenced in a study of cytomegalovirus exposure and HLA in healthy donors. PCR involved 60 Vbeta and 13 Jbeta primers. The table came from immunoSEQ multiplex PCR; TCRdb's copy has only in-frame clones and leaves some out. Here the sample spans 95,000 to 100,000 clones, around a tenth being singletons. The sample comprised PBMCs. The receptors were gathered from a man aged 50-59 years in good health and CMV-seropositive.

This clone was seen a handful of times. This sequence joins TRBV28 and TRBJ2-2; 7 nucleotides agree with TRBD1. The V gene's germline CDR1 is MDHEN and CDR2 SYDVKM. This CDR3 spans 15 amino acids. J lost 2 bases, V lost 2 bases, and 2 bases had no gene match. DNA of the CDR3: TGTGCCAGCAGTTTAGACAGGGTAAACACCGGGGAGCTGTTTTTT. Protein sequence: CASSLDRVNTGELFF.

This chain links TRBV30 with TRBJ1-4, with D perhaps matching TRBD1 (5 bases). The CDR3 extends over 18 amino acids. CDR1 is GTSNPN, CDR2 SVGIG, per germline (reference sequence). Trimming pared 1 base from V and 0 bases from J, leaving 18 bases between. CDR3 coding DNA: TGTGCCTGGAGTGGGGGCGGGGGGACTAAAGCAACTAATGAAAAACTGTTTTTT. Translation gives CAWSGGGGTKATNEKLFF.

The genes are TRBV6-6 and TRBJ1-2; D remains unclear. Looked up from germline, CDR1 is MNHNY and CDR2 is SVGAGI (reference sequence). The CDR3 has 13 residues. Trimming took off 7 bases at V and 6 bases at J, with 15 bases between the two ends. The CDR3 region is CASTSRGEDGYTF. CDR3 sequence (DNA): TGTGCCAGCACCAGTCGCGGGGAAGATGGCTACACCTTC.

The CDR3 reads CAISDPDRLNTEAFF. The CDR3 coding sequence is TGTGCCATCAGTGACCCAGACAGACTGAACACTGAAGCTTTCTTT. The chain uses TRBV10-3 and TRBJ1-1; D may be TRBD1 (5 bases). This CDR3 is built from 15 residues. V dropped 3 bases and J dropped 0 bases, with 11 bases sitting between them. CDR1 and CDR2 (germline): ENHRY, SYGVKD.

The chain has TRBV7-2 and TRBJ2-6; 7 bases agree with TRBD2. This CDR3 comprises 16 residues. Germline V gene lookup returns CDR1 SGHTA and CDR2 FQGNSA. The V segment lost 2 bases and the J segment 3 bases; nucleotides outside the gene matches: 4. CDR3 DNA sequence: TGTGCCAGCAGCTTAAGAGCGGGGCTTGGGGCCAACGTCCTGACTTTC. Translating gives CASSLRAGLGANVLTF.

This chain uses TRBV19 with TRBJ2-7; TRBD2 matches 9 bases. This CDR3 comprises 15 residues. V lost 3 bases to trimming and J lost 7 bases; unmatched junction nucleotides: 10. Per the germline V gene, CDR1 is LNHDA and CDR2 is SQIVND (reference sequence). The CDR3 loop reads CASSIFGSGSQEQYF. For the CDR3, the DNA is TGTGCCAGTAGTATTTTTGGTAGCGGGAGTCAAGAGCAGTACTTC.

J is TRBJ2-1 and V is TRBV2; 7 nucleotides line up with TRBD2. CDR3 size: 11 residues. Germline CDR1 is SNHLY and CDR2 is FYNNEI. The V and J ends lost 10 bases and 8 bases, in that order; junction bases with no gene match: 5. For the CDR3, the DNA is TGTGCCACCGGGGCGGGGGATGAGCAGTTCTTC. This sequence encodes CATGAGDEQFF.

This clone was seen only a few times. The rearrangement links TRBV6-5 to TRBJ2-1; 7 nucleotides agree with TRBD1. The CDR3 has 12 residues. CDR1 MNHEY and CDR2 SVGAGI come from the germline V gene. V lost 6 bases, J lost 7 bases, and 3 bases stayed unmatched. CDR3 sequence (DNA): TGTGCCAGCAGCGAACAGGGGAATGAGCAGTTCTTC. This gives the protein CASSEQGNEQFF.

The rearrangement links TRBV9 to TRBJ2-3, with 12 bases fitting TRBD2. V dropped 0 bases and J dropped 4; count of bases not matched to a gene: 6. The CDR3 is 17 residues long. Germline loops: CDR1 SGDLS, CDR2 YYNGEE. Here the CDR3 DNA reads TGTGCCAGCAGCGTAGGGCTAGCGGGAGGGGTCCCAGATACGCAGTATTTT. Translating it yields CASSVGLAGGVPDTQYF. Full variable domain (outside the CDR3, taken from reference TRBV9 and TRBJ2-3): DSGVTQTPKHLITATGQRVTLRCSPRSGDLSVYWYQQSLDQGLQFLIQYYNGEERAKGNILERFSAQQFPDLHSELNLSSLELGDSALYFCASSVGLAGGVPDTQYFGPGTRLTVL.

This chain uses TRBV6-6 with TRBJ1-4; 10 positions match TRBD1. Germline CDR1 MNHNY, CDR2 SVGAGI (reference sequence). With 6 bases clipped from V and 6 bases from J, the junction kept 4 bases outside the gene matches. This CDR3 contains 14 residues. The CDR3 is CASSTGTGDEKLFF. CDR3 nucleotide sequence: TGTGCCAGCAGCACCGGGACAGGGGATGAAAAACTGTTTTTT.

The CDR3 DNA is TGTGCCAGCAGTACCGGGGACATAGGCGTGAAGACCCAGTACTTC. It codes for CASSTGDIGVKTQYF. V gene TRBV28 combines with J gene TRBJ2-5, with D maybe TRBD1 (6 bases). Trimming took 5 bases from V and 6 from J, leaving 19 bases between them. CDR3 size: 15 residues. Germline CDR1 reads MDHEN; CDR2 reads SYDVKM. Variable domain in full (rest from reference TRBV28 and TRBJ2-5): DVKVTQSSRYLVKRTGEKVFLECVQDMDHENMFWYRQDPGLGLRLIYFSYDVKMKEKGDIPEGYSVSREKKERFSLILESASTNQTSMYLCASSTGDIGVKTQYFGPGTRLLVL.

The table lists this clone with a few counts. The chain recombines TRBV9 with TRBJ2-1; the match to TRBD2 covers 7 bases. The CDR3 runs 15 residues. With V trimmed by 0 bases and J by 4 bases, 4 bases remained unmatched. Germline CDR1 SGDLS, CDR2 YYNGEE. CDR3 nucleotide sequence: TGTGCCAGCAGCGTAGGGCCTAGCGGATACAATGAGCAGTTCTTC. This gives the protein CASSVGPSGYNEQFF. The whole variable domain, remainder taken from reference TRBV9 and TRBJ2-1, is DSGVTQTPKHLITATGQRVTLRCSPRSGDLSVYWYQQSLDQGLQFLIQYYNGEERAKGNILERFSAQQFPDLHSELNLSSLELGDSALYFCASSVGPSGYNEQFFGPGTRLTVL.

This chain uses TRBV7-3 with TRBJ2-1; TRBD1 matches 10 bases. V was pared by 4 bases and J by 4 bases, with 7 bases of the junction left unmatched. Per the germline V gene, CDR1 is SGHTA and CDR2 is FQGTGA. The CDR3 length is 16 residues. CDR3 bases: TGTGCCAGCAGCTCGACAGGGGGCGGCAGGTACAATGAGCAGTTCTTC. Translation: CASSSTGGGRYNEQFF.